This TCR beta chain was sequenced in a study of blood T cell repertoires in COVID-19. About the research overall: The United States, Italy and Spain provided the acute and convalescent COVID-19 samples. PBMCs, B-cell-depleted T cells, or T cells provided the cDNA or gDNA that made up the material.

Methods used by the authors: Estimation of nucleated cell counts relied on the amplification of reference gene primers. Assay used: immunoSEQ multiplex PCR; TCRdb lists only in-frame clones, some missing. The DNA was the basis for D and trimming; V, J and clone size are from that table. The sample lists approximately 140,000 clones; 81% were seen once. V was cut by 1 base and J by 2 bases, with 11 bases left in between. Germline lookup yields CDR1 KGHDR and CDR2 SFDVKD. The CDR3 spans 16 residues. In its sample, this clone was seen once. This receptor was obtained from a human donor with acute or convalescent COVID-19. The donor label of this sample is uncertain. Material: peripheral blood. The rearrangement links TRBV24-1 to TRBJ2-1, with D maybe TRBD2 (7 bases). The CDR3 spells CATSDLRGGAYNEQFF. The CDR3 region has the DNA TGTGCCACCAGTGATTTAAGGGGGGGGGCCTACAATGAGCAGTTCTTC.